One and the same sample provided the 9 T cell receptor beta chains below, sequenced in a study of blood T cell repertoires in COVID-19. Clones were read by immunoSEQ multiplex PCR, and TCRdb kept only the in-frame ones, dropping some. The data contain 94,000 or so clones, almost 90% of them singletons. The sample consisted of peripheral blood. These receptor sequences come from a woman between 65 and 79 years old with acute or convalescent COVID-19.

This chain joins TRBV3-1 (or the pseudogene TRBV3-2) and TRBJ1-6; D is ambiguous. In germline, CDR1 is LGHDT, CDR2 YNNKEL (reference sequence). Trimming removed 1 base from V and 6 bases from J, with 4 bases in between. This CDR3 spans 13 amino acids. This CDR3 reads CASSQASNSPLHF. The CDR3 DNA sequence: TGTGCCAGCAGCCAAGCGAGTAATTCACCCCTCCACTTT.

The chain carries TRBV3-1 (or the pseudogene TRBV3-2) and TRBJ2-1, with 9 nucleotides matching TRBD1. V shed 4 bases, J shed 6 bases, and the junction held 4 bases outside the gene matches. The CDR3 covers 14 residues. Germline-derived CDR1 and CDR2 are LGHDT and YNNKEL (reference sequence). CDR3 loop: CASSRGQGVNEQFF. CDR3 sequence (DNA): TGTGCCAGCAGCCGGGGACAGGGTGTCAATGAGCAGTTCTTC.

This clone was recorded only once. CDR3 sequence (DNA): TGTGCCAGCAGCTTAACTACCGACACCTACGAGCAGTACTTC. Translating it yields CASSLTTDTYEQYF. The chain employs TRBV7-3 and TRBJ2-7; D is unclear. Trimming left V 0 bases short and J 2 bases short, with 8 bases between. Germline lookup yields CDR1 SGHTA and CDR2 FQGTGA. The CDR3 has 14 residues. Combining the CDR3 with reference TRBV7-3 and TRBJ2-7 gives the whole variable domain GAGVSQTPSNKVTEKGKYVELRCDPISGHTALYWYRQSLGQGPEFLIYFQGTGAADDSGLPNDRFFAVRPEGSVSTLKIQRTERGDSAVYLCASSLTTDTYEQYFGPGTRLTVT.

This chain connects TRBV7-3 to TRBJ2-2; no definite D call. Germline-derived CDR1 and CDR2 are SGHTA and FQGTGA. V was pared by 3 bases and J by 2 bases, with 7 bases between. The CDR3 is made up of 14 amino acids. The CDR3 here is CASSLYTNTGELFF. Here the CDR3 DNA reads TGTGCCAGCAGCTTGTACACCAACACCGGGGAGCTGTTTTTT.

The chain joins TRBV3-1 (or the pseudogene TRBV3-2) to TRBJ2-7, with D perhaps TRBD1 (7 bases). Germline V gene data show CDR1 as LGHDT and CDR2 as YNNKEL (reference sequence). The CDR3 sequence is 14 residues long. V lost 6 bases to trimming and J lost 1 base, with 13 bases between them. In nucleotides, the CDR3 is TGTGCCAGCAGTCAGTCAGGGGGGTCCTACGAGCAGTACTTC. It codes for CASSQSGGSYEQYF.

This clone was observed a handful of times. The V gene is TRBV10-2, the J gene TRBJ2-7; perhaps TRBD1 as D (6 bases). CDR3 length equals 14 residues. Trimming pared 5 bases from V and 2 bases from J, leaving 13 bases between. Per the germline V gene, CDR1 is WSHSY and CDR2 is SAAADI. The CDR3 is CASSFSGAPYEQYF. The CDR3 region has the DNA TGCGCCAGCAGTTTCTCAGGGGCCCCCTACGAGCAGTACTTC.

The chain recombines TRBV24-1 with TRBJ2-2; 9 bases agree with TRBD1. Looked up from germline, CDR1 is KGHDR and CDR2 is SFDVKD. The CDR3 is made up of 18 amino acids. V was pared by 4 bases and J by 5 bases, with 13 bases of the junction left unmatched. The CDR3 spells CATSDPKSGGQGTGELFF. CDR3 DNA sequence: TGTGCCACCAGTGACCCAAAAAGTGGGGGACAGGGTACCGGGGAGCTGTTTTTT.

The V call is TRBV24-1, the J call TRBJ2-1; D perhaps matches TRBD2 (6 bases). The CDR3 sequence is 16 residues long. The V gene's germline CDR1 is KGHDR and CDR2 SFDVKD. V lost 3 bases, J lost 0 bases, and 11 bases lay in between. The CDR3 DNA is TGTGCCACCAGTGATCCTAGCGAGAGCTCCTACAATGAGCAGTTCTTC. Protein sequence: CATSDPSESSYNEQFF.

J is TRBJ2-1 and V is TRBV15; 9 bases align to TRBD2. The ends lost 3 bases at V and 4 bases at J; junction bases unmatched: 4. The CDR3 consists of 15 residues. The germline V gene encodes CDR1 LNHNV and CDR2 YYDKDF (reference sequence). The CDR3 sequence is CATSRTSGSYNEQFF. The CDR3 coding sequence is TGTGCCACCAGCAGGACTAGCGGTAGTTACAATGAGCAGTTCTTC.